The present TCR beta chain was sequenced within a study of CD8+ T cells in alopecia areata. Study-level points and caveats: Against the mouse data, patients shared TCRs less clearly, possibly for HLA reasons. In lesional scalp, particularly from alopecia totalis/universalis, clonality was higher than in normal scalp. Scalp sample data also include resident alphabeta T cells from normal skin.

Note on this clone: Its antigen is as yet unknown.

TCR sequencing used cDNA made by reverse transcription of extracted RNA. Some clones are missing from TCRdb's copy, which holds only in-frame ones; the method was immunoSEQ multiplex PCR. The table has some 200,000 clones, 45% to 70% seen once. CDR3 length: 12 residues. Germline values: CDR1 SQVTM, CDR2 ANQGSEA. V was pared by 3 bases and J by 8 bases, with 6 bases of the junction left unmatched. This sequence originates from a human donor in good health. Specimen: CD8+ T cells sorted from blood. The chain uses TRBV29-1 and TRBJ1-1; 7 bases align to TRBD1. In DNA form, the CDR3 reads TGCAGCGTTGATGGGACAGCAGGCGAAGCTTTCTTT. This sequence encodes CSVDGTAGEAFF.